This record concerns one T cell receptor (beta chain) sequence. The data stem from a study of shared T cell receptors in the human thymus. From germline, CDR1 is LGHNA and CDR2 YSLEER. V lost 0 bases and J 7 bases, leaving 13 bases between the germline ends. The CDR3 runs 14 residues. The assay was immunoSEQ multiplex PCR, and TCRdb's table has in-frame clones only and misses some. The table lists under 850,000 clones, 88% of them singletons. Another study also made use of these data, one on human thymus T cells.

This sequence joins TRBV4-3 and TRBJ2-7, with D perhaps TRBD1 (5 bases). The sequenced material came from thymocytes. The TCR sequence derives from a boy younger than two with a congenital heart defect. Here the CDR3 DNA reads TGCGCCAGCAGCCAAGATGGCAGGGTTGGGGAGCAGTACTTC. Residues: CASSQDGRVGEQYF.